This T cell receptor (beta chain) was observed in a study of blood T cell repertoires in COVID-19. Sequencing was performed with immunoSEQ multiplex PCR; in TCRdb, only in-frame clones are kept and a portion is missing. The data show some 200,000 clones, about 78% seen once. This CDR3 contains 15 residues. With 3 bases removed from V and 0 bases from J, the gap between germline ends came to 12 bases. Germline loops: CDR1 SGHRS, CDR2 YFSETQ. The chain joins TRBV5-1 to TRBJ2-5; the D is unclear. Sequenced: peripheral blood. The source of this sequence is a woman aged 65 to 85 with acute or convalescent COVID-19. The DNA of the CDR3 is TGCGCCAGCAGCTCCTACGACACGTACCAAGAGACCCAGTACTTC. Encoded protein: CASSSYDTYQETQYF.